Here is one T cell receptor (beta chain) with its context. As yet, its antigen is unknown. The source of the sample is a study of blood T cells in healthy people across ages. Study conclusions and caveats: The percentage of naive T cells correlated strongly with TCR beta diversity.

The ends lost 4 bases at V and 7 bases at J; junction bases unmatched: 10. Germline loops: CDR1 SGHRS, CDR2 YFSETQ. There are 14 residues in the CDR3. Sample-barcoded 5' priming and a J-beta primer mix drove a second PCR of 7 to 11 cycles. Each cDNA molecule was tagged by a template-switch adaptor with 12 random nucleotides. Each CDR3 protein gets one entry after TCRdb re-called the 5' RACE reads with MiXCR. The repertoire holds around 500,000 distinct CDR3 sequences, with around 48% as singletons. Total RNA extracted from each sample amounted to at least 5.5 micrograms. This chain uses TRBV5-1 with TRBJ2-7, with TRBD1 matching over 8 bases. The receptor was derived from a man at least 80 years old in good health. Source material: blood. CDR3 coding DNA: TGCGCCAGCAGCGGGGCCGGGACAGGCGGAGAGCAGTACTTC. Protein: CASSGAGTGGEQYF.